The 2 T cell receptor beta chains presented below share a single source sample, sequenced in a study of blood T cell repertoires in COVID-19. Sequencing was performed with immunoSEQ multiplex PCR; in TCRdb, only in-frame clones are kept and a portion is missing. The profile shows approximately 170,000 clones, approximately 85% of them singletons. Sequenced input: peripheral blood. These receptors were obtained from a man aged 40-49 years who had recovered from COVID-19.

V gene TRBV7-2 combines with J gene TRBJ2-2; a possible D gene is TRBD1 (7 bases). This CDR3 has 15 residues. V lost 5 bases, J lost 6 bases, and 16 bases lay in between. CDR1 SGHTA and CDR2 FQGNSA come from the germline V gene. CDR3: CASSPDREVPGELFF. CDR3 DNA sequence: TGTGCCAGCAGCCCAGACAGGGAGGTCCCCGGGGAGCTGTTTTTT.

The chain carries TRBV7-9 and TRBJ1-5; 8 bases align to TRBD1. The CDR3 consists of 16 residues. The V and J ends lost 4 bases and 4 bases, in that order; junction bases with no gene match: 9. CDR1 is SEHNR, CDR2 FQNEAQ, per germline (reference sequence). Here the CDR3 DNA reads TGTGCCAGCAGCTCTGCGCCGGGACAGGCAAATCAGCCCCAGCATTTT. This gives the protein CASSSAPGQANQPQHF. The full variable domain, in which reference TRBV7-9 and TRBJ1-5 provide the parts outside the CDR3, is DTGVSQNPRHKITKRGQNVTFRCDPISEHNRLYWYRQTLGQGPEFLTYFQNEAQLEKSRLLSDRFSAERPKGSFSTLEIQRTEQGDSAMYLCASSSAPGQANQPQHFGDGTRLSIL.